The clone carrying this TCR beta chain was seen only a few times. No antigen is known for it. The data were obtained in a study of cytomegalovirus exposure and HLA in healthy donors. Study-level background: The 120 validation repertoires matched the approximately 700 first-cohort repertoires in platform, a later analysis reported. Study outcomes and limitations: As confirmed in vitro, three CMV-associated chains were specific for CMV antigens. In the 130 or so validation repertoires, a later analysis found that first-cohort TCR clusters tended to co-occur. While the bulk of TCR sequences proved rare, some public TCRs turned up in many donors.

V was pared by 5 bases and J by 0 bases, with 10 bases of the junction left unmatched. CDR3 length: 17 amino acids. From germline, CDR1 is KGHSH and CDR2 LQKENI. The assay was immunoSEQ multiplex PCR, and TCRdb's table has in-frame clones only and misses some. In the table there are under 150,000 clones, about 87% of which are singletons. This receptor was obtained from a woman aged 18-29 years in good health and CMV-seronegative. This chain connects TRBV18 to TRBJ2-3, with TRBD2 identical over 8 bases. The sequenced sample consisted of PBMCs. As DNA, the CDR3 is TGTGCCAGCTCAATAGTTGTAGCGGGACTTAGCACAGATACGCAGTATTTT. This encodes CASSIVVAGLSTDTQYF.